This T cell receptor (beta chain) was profiled in a study of blood T cell repertoires in COVID-19 (dated by TCRdb to 2020 to 2021). About the investigation overall: Collaborator samples came from the United States, Italy and Spain and covered acute and convalescent phases of COVID-19. A freely available public database, intended as a resource for researchers studying the immune response to SARS-CoV-2, is where the repertoires were released. Where HLA class I and class II types were available, the types were taken from metadata supplied by the sample provider, not from assay-based typing. The samples were drawn from the first 160 participants of the ongoing ImmuneRACE study and from 1,254 subjects provided by 6 global collaborators. The prospective study material was composed of cDNA or gDNA derived from T cells, B-cell-depleted T cells, or PBMCs. Sample metadata almost always included a de-identified subject ID, COVID-19 status, age in years and sex. Subjects who had been exposed to COVID-19, were actively infected with it, or had recovered from it provided the deeply sampled blood TCRbeta repertoires that made up the dataset. What the study reported, not specific to this receptor: How much clinical and demographic metadata was included differed by source and by participant, and the metadata was provided uncurated.

To note about this clone: Its recognized antigen is unknown. Base qualities are missing; no much larger clone stands one base away.

The immunoSEQ Assay, a bias-controlled multiplex PCR, was used to amplify TCRbeta CDR3 regions from genomic DNA. The published analysis was carried out like this. Nucleated cell counts per sample were estimated from amplification of reference gene primers within the assay. To quantify the absolute abundance of each unique TCRbeta CDR3 rearrangement, sequence reads were collapsed and filtered. For each sample, productive Simpson clonality was calculated by taking the square root of Simpson's diversity index across productive rearrangements. This is the immuneACCESS table as TCRdb keeps it, with only in-frame sequences that have V and J called. A part of the clones is gone; compared with another copy, unresolved V genes explain less than half, and the rest is unexplained. V, J and clone size derive from that table, while D and trimming were established from the DNA sequence. For this sample there are approximately 190,000 clones; 80% to 90% appear just once. Of the sample, approximately 14% is held by the ten largest clones.

Each collaborating institution followed its own protocols to collect whole blood in K2EDTA tubes. Collaborator samples were shipped for TCRbeta analysis as frozen whole blood, isolated PBMCs, or DNA extracted from either sample type. V and J lose 1 base and 1 base, and a span of 9 bases separates them. The germline V gene provides CDR1 SGHTS and CDR2 YDEGEE. Including the terminal cysteine and phenylalanine, the CDR3 comprises 15 residues. Left in the record is the CDR3 DNA by itself, 45 bases read in frame from the first base. This receptor was obtained from a man aged 25 to 45 with active or convalescent COVID-19. The sequenced material came from peripheral blood. The V and J segments used are TRBV5-8 and TRBJ1-3; the D gene lacks a confident call. The CDR3 has the sequence CASSLYSLSGNTIYF. The nucleotides read TGTGCCAGCAGCTTGTACAGTCTATCTGGAAACACCATATATTTT.